These 28 T cell receptor beta chains came from one sample sequenced in a study of cytomegalovirus exposure and HLA in healthy donors. The PCR contained 60 Vbeta and 13 Jbeta primers. The data were produced by immunoSEQ multiplex PCR, yet TCRdb's version contains in-frame clones alone and is incomplete. The data hold roughly 120,000 clones, with over 60% observed a single time. The sequencing input was PBMCs. The receptor source for this set is a middle-aged woman in good health and CMV-seropositive.

This rearrangement joins TRBV11-1 to TRBJ1-4, with TRBD1 as a possible D gene (6 bases). Trimming took 5 bases from V and 8 from J, leaving 18 bases between them. Germline CDR1 and CDR2: SGHAT and FQDESV (reference sequence). The CDR3 loop spans 15 amino acids. The CDR3 nucleotides are TGTGCCAGCAGCGCCTCACCCGGGACACGGGAAAAACTGTTTTTT. Its translation: CASSASPGTREKLFF.

The chain has TRBV6-6 and TRBJ1-1; D may be TRBD1 (6 bases). Trimming removed 5 bases from V and 6 bases from J, with 16 bases in between. The CDR3 has 14 residues. Germline CDR1 is MNHNY and CDR2 is SVGAGI (reference sequence). The DNA of the CDR3 is TGTGCCAGCAGTACACAGGGCGACGGGGCTGAAGCTTTCTTT. Translating it yields CASSTQGDGAEAFF.

The chain couples TRBV18 to TRBJ1-5, with D perhaps matching TRBD1 (6 bases). Trimming took off 2 bases at V and 1 base at J, with 9 bases between the two ends. This CDR3 has 15 residues. Germline V lookup: CDR1 KGHSH, CDR2 LQKENI. CDR3 region: CASSPVGQSNQPQHF. CDR3 coding DNA: TGTGCCAGCTCACCAGTAGGACAGAGCAATCAGCCCCAGCATTTT.

The J gene is TRBJ2-1, the V gene TRBV4-1, with 12 bases that match TRBD2. The CDR3 length is 16 residues. V lost 0 bases to trimming and J lost 4 bases; unmatched junction nucleotides: 1. From germline, CDR1 is MGHRA and CDR2 YSYEKL. The CDR3 reads CASSQELAGGYNEQFF. CDR3 nucleotide sequence: TGCGCCAGCAGCCAAGAACTAGCGGGGGGATACAATGAGCAGTTCTTC.

This chain uses TRBV13 with TRBJ1-4; 7 bases match TRBD1. V lost 4 bases and J lost 5; bases outside the gene matches: 10. The CDR3 covers 16 residues. Germline V gene lookup returns CDR1 PRHDT and CDR2 FYEKMQ (reference sequence). The chain's CDR3 is CASSSTGTARNEKLFF. The CDR3 coding sequence is TGTGCCAGCAGCTCCACCGGGACAGCGAGGAATGAAAAACTGTTTTTT. Together with reference TRBV13 and TRBJ1-4, the CDR3 gives the full variable domain: AAGVIQSPRHLIKEKRETATLKCYPIPRHDTVYWYQQGPGQDPQFLISFYEKMQSDKGSIPDRFSAQQFSDYHSELNMSSLELGDSALYFCASSSTGTARNEKLFFGSGTQLSVL.

The chain joins TRBV6-5 to TRBJ1-6; possibly TRBD1 for D (5 bases). The CDR3 is made up of 13 amino acids. CDR1 and CDR2 (germline): MNHEY, SVGAGI. V was clipped by 6 bases and J by 8 bases, with 11 bases between them. CDR3 in DNA: TGTGCCAGCAGCGCCGACAGTGATTCACCCCTCCACTTT. Translated: CASSADSDSPLHF.

The V and J genes are TRBV7-9 and TRBJ2-7; 7 bases match TRBD1. The CDR3 contains 14 residues. Trimming at V came to 5 bases and at J to 4 bases, leaving 8 bases not matched to a gene. From germline, CDR1 is SEHNR and CDR2 FQNEAQ (reference sequence). The CDR3 DNA reads TGTGCCAGCAGCACGACAGGGACCGAATACGAGCAGTACTTC. It encodes CASSTTGTEYEQYF.

V and J are TRBV10-3 and TRBJ1-1; D is unclear. From germline, CDR1 is ENHRY and CDR2 SYGVKD. The CDR3 consists of 11 residues. With 8 bases removed from V and 3 bases from J, the gap between germline ends came to 7 bases. In DNA, the CDR3 is TGTGCCATCGGCTCGCACACTGAAGCTTTCTTT. As protein: CAIGSHTEAFF.

The chain recombines TRBV5-6 with TRBJ1-6; D is perhaps TRBD1 (6 bases). V gave up 3 bases and J gave up 4 bases, with 17 bases separating them. This CDR3 contains 17 residues. Germline CDR1 and CDR2: SGHDT and YYEEEE. The CDR3 nucleotides are TGTGCCAGCAGCTATCGACAGGATCTTACTTATAATTCACCCCTCCACTTT. Translation: CASSYRQDLTYNSPLHF.

This clone was detected a few times. The chain has TRBV10-3 and TRBJ1-5; 10 nucleotides align to TRBD1. The V segment lost 6 bases and the J segment 6 bases; nucleotides outside the gene matches: 8. Germline V CDR1 and CDR2: ENHRY, SYGVKD. The CDR3 is 15 amino acids. The CDR3 loop reads CAISSDRGKGQPQHF. The CDR3 DNA follows: TGTGCCATCAGCTCGGACAGGGGGAAGGGTCAGCCCCAGCATTTT.

This chain links TRBV4-1 with TRBJ1-3; D unclear. CDR1 and CDR2 (germline): MGHRA, YSYEKL. V gave up 0 bases and J gave up 0 bases, with 9 bases separating them. The CDR3 has 16 amino acids. CDR3 in DNA: TGCGCCAGCAGCCAAGATGACATCGGCTCTGGAAACACCATATATTTT. The encoded protein is CASSQDDIGSGNTIYF.

The J gene is TRBJ1-1, the V gene TRBV19; D remains unclear. V gave up 5 bases and J gave up 6 bases, with 13 bases separating them. Per germline, CDR1 LNHDA and CDR2 SQIVND (reference sequence). This CDR3 comprises 13 residues. CDR3 in DNA: TGTGCCAGTAGTCCCCTCAGGAATGCTGAAGCTTTCTTT. The encoded protein is CASSPLRNAEAFF. The entire variable domain, with the rest obtained from reference TRBV19 and TRBJ1-1, is as follows: DGGITQSPKYLFRKEGQNVTLSCEQNLNHDAMYWYRQDPGQGLRLIYYSQIVNDFQKGDIAEGYSVSREKKESFPLTVTSAQKNPTAFYLCASSPLRNAEAFFGQGTRLTVV.

The chain combines TRBV7-9 with TRBJ1-1; possible D gene TRBD1, 5 bases. V was clipped by 4 bases and J by 4 bases, with 13 bases between them. The CDR3 consists of 14 residues. Germline loops: CDR1 SEHNR, CDR2 FQNEAQ (reference sequence). This chain's CDR3 is CASSSLGDGTEAFF. CDR3 coding DNA: TGTGCCAGCAGCTCCCTAGGGGATGGCACTGAAGCTTTCTTT.

This sequence joins TRBV5-1 and TRBJ1-2; 7 bases agree with TRBD1. Trimming took 5 bases from V and 6 from J; bases not matched to a gene: 7. CDR1 is SGHRS, CDR2 YFSETQ, per germline. The CDR3 covers 13 residues. Written as DNA, the CDR3 is TGCGCCAGCAGGGGGACAGCTGGGGATGGCTACACCTTC. Protein product: CASRGTAGDGYTF.

This clone occurred a few times. This chain joins TRBV9 and TRBJ1-1; TRBD1 matches 7 bases. CDR1 is SGDLS, CDR2 YYNGEE, per germline. V dropped 0 bases and J dropped 4; count of bases not matched to a gene: 9. The CDR3 is made up of 16 amino acids. The chain's CDR3 is CASSVVAGGIATEAFF. CDR3 nucleotide sequence: TGTGCCAGCAGCGTAGTAGCAGGGGGGATTGCCACTGAAGCTTTCTTT.

J is TRBJ1-2 and V is TRBV14; maybe TRBD1 (6 bases). Trimming left V 3 bases short and J 5 bases short, with 22 bases between. Per germline, CDR1 SGHDN and CDR2 FVKESK. CDR3 length: 17 amino acids. In DNA, the CDR3 is TGTGCCAGCAGCCATTTGGACATAGGGGGAGCTACGTATGGCTACACCTTC. This encodes CASSHLDIGGATYGYTF.

The chain couples TRBV6-6 to TRBJ2-1; 9 positions agree with TRBD2. Germline-derived CDR1 and CDR2 are MNHNY and SVGAGI (reference sequence). V trimming: 2 bases; J trimming: 8 bases; junction bases outside the gene matches: 7. The CDR3 has 15 residues. CDR3 region: CASSYGRGGPDEQFF. The CDR3 nucleotides read TGTGCCAGCAGTTACGGGCGGGGGGGCCCCGATGAGCAGTTCTTC.

This chain uses TRBV9 with TRBJ1-4; D call uncertain. This CDR3 region has 17 residues. Trimming removed 3 bases from V and 0 bases from J, with 15 bases in between. Germline CDR1 reads SGDLS; CDR2 reads YYNGEE. CDR3 amino acids: CASSAIKNSATNEKLFF. CDR3 in DNA: TGTGCCAGCAGCGCGATAAAGAACAGTGCAACTAATGAAAAACTGTTTTTT.

In its sample, this clone was seen a few times. This sequence joins TRBV9 and TRBJ1-4; 7 positions match TRBD1. The V and J ends lost 1 base and 5 bases, in that order; junction bases with no gene match: 2. This CDR3 is built from 14 residues. The V gene's germline CDR1 is SGDLS and CDR2 YYNGEE. The CDR3: CASSVQGENEKLFF. The CDR3, as DNA: TGTGCCAGCAGCGTACAGGGGGAGAATGAAAAACTGTTTTTT. Together with reference TRBV9 and TRBJ1-4, the CDR3 gives the full variable domain: DSGVTQTPKHLITATGQRVTLRCSPRSGDLSVYWYQQSLDQGLQFLIQYYNGEERAKGNILERFSAQQFPDLHSELNLSSLELGDSALYFCASSVQGENEKLFFGSGTQLSVL.

This clone was observed a few times. The V gene is TRBV4-1, the J gene TRBJ1-1; D gene unclear. This CDR3 is built from 12 residues. The germline gives CDR1 MGHRA, CDR2 YSYEKL. Between the trimmed V and J ends, which lost 0 bases and 5 bases, there was a span of 4 bases. CDR3 DNA sequence: TGCGCCAGCAGCCAAGACAGAACTGAAGCTTTCTTT. Translation gives CASSQDRTEAFF.

With regard to this clone: The same CDR3 is also encoded by other DNA sequences in this sample. The chain carries TRBV7-9 and TRBJ1-1, with 8 bases matching TRBD1. The J segment lost 6 bases and the V segment lost 3 bases, leaving 0 bases of the junction unmatched. There are 12 residues in the CDR3. Germline V gives CDR1 SEHNR, CDR2 FQNEAQ (reference sequence). This CDR3 reads CASSLGQAEAFF. CDR3 DNA sequence: TGTGCCAGCAGCTTGGGACAGGCTGAAGCTTTCTTT. Combining the CDR3 with reference TRBV7-9 and TRBJ1-1 gives the whole variable domain DTGVSQNPRHKITKRGQNVTFRCDPISEHNRLYWYRQTLGQGPEFLTYFQNEAQLEKSRLLSDRFSAERPKGSFSTLEIQRTEQGDSAMYLCASSLGQAEAFFGQGTRLTVV.

This clone was counted a few times. The chain recombines TRBV10-3 with TRBJ1-4, with 8 bases that match TRBD1. The germline gives CDR1 ENHRY, CDR2 SYGVKD. The CDR3 extends over 17 amino acids. V shed 0 bases, J shed 2 bases, and the junction held 5 bases outside the gene matches. In DNA form, the CDR3 reads TGTGCCATCAGTGAGTCCAGGGGGCGAAGGACTAATGAAAAACTGTTTTTT. Protein product: CAISESRGRRTNEKLFF.

The rearrangement links TRBV9 to TRBJ1-1; 12 bases match TRBD1. V lost 4 bases, J lost 6 bases, and 7 bases stayed unmatched. The length of the CDR3 is 15 residues. The germline CDR1 and CDR2 sequences are SGDLS and YYNGEE. In DNA form, the CDR3 reads TGTGCCAGCAGCCAATCCCGGGACAGGGGGCCTGAAGCTTTCTTT. Protein sequence: CASSQSRDRGPEAFF.

This rearrangement joins TRBV27 to TRBJ1-1; TRBD1 matches at 10 bases. The germline V gene has CDR1 MNHEY and CDR2 SMNVEV (reference sequence). V was pared by 7 bases and J by 0 bases, with 5 bases of the junction left unmatched. There are 15 residues in the CDR3. CDR3 sequence (DNA): TGTGCCAGCAAAGGGACAGGGGCCCTGAACACTGAAGCTTTCTTT. This gives the protein CASKGTGALNTEAFF.

This clone appeared a single time. In the same sample, other DNA sequences code for this CDR3. The chain is built from TRBV18 and TRBJ1-1; D possibly corresponds to TRBD1 (6 bases). The CDR3 is 14 amino acids. Germline V lookup: CDR1 KGHSH, CDR2 LQKENI. Deletions cut 6 bases from V and 1 base from J, with 12 bases between. CDR3 sequence reads: CASSQRQENTEAFF. CDR3 DNA: TGTGCCAGCTCTCAACGACAGGAGAACACTGAAGCTTTCTTT. Variable domain in full (rest from reference TRBV18 and TRBJ1-1): NAGVMQNPRHLVRRRGQEARLRCSPMKGHSHVYWYRQLPEEGLKFMVYLQKENIIDESGMPKERFSAEFPKEGPSILRIQQVVRGDSAAYFCASSQRQENTEAFFGQGTRLTVV.

This rearrangement joins TRBV10-3 to TRBJ1-2, with D maybe TRBD1 (5 bases). V gave up 7 bases and J gave up 4 bases, with 16 bases separating them. CDR1 ENHRY and CDR2 SYGVKD come from the germline V gene. This CDR3 is 14 amino acids long. CDR3 in DNA: TGTGCCATCAACTGGCAGGGAATGGGCTATGGCTACACCTTC. Amino acid sequence: CAINWQGMGYGYTF.

The J gene is TRBJ1-6, the V gene TRBV7-9, with D unresolved. CDR3 length: 14 residues. CDR1 and CDR2 (germline): SEHNR, FQNEAQ (reference sequence). The V and J ends lost 2 bases and 6 bases respectively, with 8 bases between them. Here the CDR3 reads CASSLNGFNSPLHF. CDR3 coding DNA: TGTGCCAGCAGCTTAAACGGGTTTAATTCACCCCTCCACTTT. The full variable domain, completed using reference TRBV7-9 and TRBJ1-6, is DTGVSQNPRHKITKRGQNVTFRCDPISEHNRLYWYRQTLGQGPEFLTYFQNEAQLEKSRLLSDRFSAERPKGSFSTLEIQRTEQGDSAMYLCASSLNGFNSPLHFGNGTRLTVT.

The V call is TRBV7-2, the J call TRBJ2-3; D gene ambiguous. This CDR3 is 12 amino acids long. The germline gives CDR1 SGHTA, CDR2 FQGNSA. Trimming removed 2 bases at V and 6 bases at J, with 6 bases between. CDR3 sequence reads: CASSLMSDTQYF. Here the CDR3 DNA reads TGTGCCAGCAGCTTAATGAGTGATACGCAGTATTTT. The full variable domain, its missing parts supplied by reference TRBV7-2 and TRBJ2-3, is GAGVSQSPSNKVTEKGKDVELRCDPISGHTALYWYRQSLGQGLEFLIYFQGNSAPDKSGLPSDRFSAERTGGSVSTLTIQRTQQEDSAVYLCASSLMSDTQYFGPGTRLTVL.